The sequence of this TCR beta chain was determined in a study of vaccination effects on CD4 cells after COVID-19. Study overall: BNT162b2 vaccine or mRNA-1273 vaccine was given to participants in two doses. Notes on the study in general: Researchers reported few convalescent patients and no early post-infection timepoints in the study. There was only 1 of 255 vaccine-induced clones in healthy vaccinees that cross-reacted with common cold coronaviruses.

The V gene lost 2 bases and the J gene lost 0 bases, with 10 bases spanning the gap. The germline gives CDR1 SGHRS, CDR2 YFSETQ. The CDR3 contains 15 residues. About this clone: The target antigen is unknown.

CD4+ T cells specific for antigen were expanded with viral peptide pools by the ViraFEST assay before sequencing. Cells that had been cultured for 10 days were the source of isolated CD4+ T cells. Vaccinees lacked prior SARS-CoV-2 infection and tested negative for nucleocapsid antibodies. Half of the medium was exchanged for IL-2 medium on both days 3 and 7. The table came from immunoSEQ multiplex PCR; TCRdb's copy has only in-frame clones and leaves some out. The sample holds roughly 65,000 clones, roughly 76% seen once. The TCR comes from a human donor who received a COVID-19 vaccine. The V and J genes are TRBV5-1 and TRBJ2-3, with a possible D match to TRBD1 (6 bases). This sample comprised CD4+ T cells from PBMCs cultured with HCoV-NL63 spike peptides, obtained before COVID-19 vaccination. CDR3 nucleotide sequence: TGCGCCAGCAGCTTAGCAGGGGCGAGCACAGATACGCAGTATTTT. Its protein product is CASSLAGASTDTQYF. Full variable domain (missing parts from reference TRBV5-1 and TRBJ2-3): KAGVTQTPRYLIKTRGQQVTLSCSPISGHRSVSWYQQTPGQGLQFLFEYFSETQRNKGNFPGRFSGRQFSNSRSEMNVSTLELGDSALYLCASSLAGASTDTQYFGPGTRLTVL.